This T cell receptor beta chain was recovered during a study of blood T cell repertoires in COVID-19. For the study at large: Samples came from the United States, Italy and Spain, spanning acute and convalescent COVID-19. T cells, B-cell-depleted T cells, or PBMCs supplied cDNA or gDNA.

CDR1 is DFQATT and CDR2 is SNEGSKA in the germline V gene (reference sequence). The V gene lost 3 bases and the J gene lost 8 bases, with 17 bases spanning the gap. The CDR3 has 14 residues. Per the original methods: It was from reference gene primer amplification that nucleated cell counts were estimated. Using immunoSEQ multiplex PCR, the repertoire was profiled, and TCRdb retains in-frame clones only, with some absent. The V and J calls and clone size are taken from that table; D and trimming were inferred from the DNA. Here the sample spans some 310,000 clones, around 89% being singletons. Enrolled during active infection, Seattle patients were then followed longitudinally.

The gene calls are TRBV20-1 and TRBJ2-1; D unresolved. This clonotype originated in a woman between 35 and 50 years old with COVID-19, enrolled during active disease. Specimen: peripheral blood. The CDR3 here is CSASIKWSRDEQFF. The DNA of the CDR3 is TGCAGTGCTAGTATTAAATGGAGTCGGGATGAGCAGTTCTTC.